This T cell receptor beta chain was sequenced in a study of T cell repertoires in cytomegalovirus infection. In the study overall: Shared public TCR beta signatures pointed to both CMV infection and a matching HLA type.

CDR1 and CDR2 from the germline V gene are SEHNR and FQNEAQ (reference sequence). Trimming took 7 bases from V and 2 from J, leaving 15 bases between them. This CDR3 is 15 amino acids long. General observations from the study: Public TCR beta family frequency separated CMV-and-HLA carriers, including in an independent cohort. It was HLA-C-restricted CMV-specific TCR beta clonotypes that dominated the response ex vivo.

TCRdb fed the reads into MiXCR, producing one record per CDR3 protein. This table holds just over 450,000 distinct CDR3 sequences, 42% found once. Details on this clonotype: The antigen is not known.

The genes are TRBV7-9 and TRBJ2-1; D gene uncertain. Specimen: cultured PBMCs, collected from culture after CMV antigen stimulation. This clonotype was sampled from a human donor in good health (CMV status not recorded). Some clones in this sample may be carry-over from other donors' samples. The CDR3 DNA is TGTGCCAGCACCCAGATCCTCTTTACCTACAATGAGCAGTTCTTC. Translated, it gives CASTQILFTYNEQFF.